These T cell receptor beta chains were read from a single sample in a study of CD8 T cells in ankylosing spondylitis. Using its own MiXCR run on the 5' RACE reads, TCRdb lists one record per CDR3 protein. The profile shows fewer than 250,000 distinct CDR3 sequences, 20% to 30% of them singletons. The sample consisted of blood, either unsorted or a sorted T cell fraction (not recorded which). The receptors stem from a male donor with ankylosing spondylitis or in good health (not recorded which). CDR3s include the opening cysteine and the closing phenylalanine or tryptophan. Each record gives: D gene, V gene, CDR3 protein. The D gene is left open where the match is weak.

>NA|TRBV6-6
CASSYTEGYGYTF
>TRBD1|TRBV11-2
CASSLLQGAEAFF
>TRBD1|TRBV18
CASSPSTGEKLFF
>TRBD1|TRBV6-5
CASSYGYRGRSSGYTF
>NA|TRBV29-1
CSAEDRQRNIQYF
>NA|TRBV3-1
CASSQDRGELFF
>TRBD2|TRBV20-1
CSARGASGRLEQYF
>TRBD2|TRBV7-2
CASRGLAGLALYEQYF
>NA|TRBV24-1
CATSDSSYFGELFF
>NA|TRBV5-1
CASSIQNTEAFF
>NA|TRBV6-1
CASREDNRNSPLHF
>TRBD2|TRBV12-3/TRBV12-4
CASSLGLAGVAEQFF
>NA|TRBV10-3
CAISESGRGTTEAFF
>TRBD2|TRBV20-1
CSADLTSGSLDEQFF
>NA|TRBV5-1
CASSYRGPQDYEQYF
>NA|TRBV18
CASSGTAQETQYF
>NA|TRBV29-1
CSVAQVSSGANVLTF
>TRBD1|TRBV29-1
CSVGQNAYEQYF
>TRBD2|TRBV9
CASSQGTSGGVEQFF
>NA|TRBV7-3
CASSAIGGGGTDTQYF
>NA|TRBV5-1
CASSLRSMADTQYF
>TRBD1|TRBV29-1
CSVATGVGEQPQHF
>NA|TRBV20-1
CSAREPGLVTGELFF
>TRBD2|TRBV5-1
CASRNRGSSYNEQFF
>NA|TRBV10-3
CAIREGGPEAFF
>NA|TRBV7-2
CASSLGRGPETQYF
>TRBD1|TRBV29-1
CSAGQGLSEAFF
>TRBD2|TRBV9
CASSVDTRAGGSPYNEQFF
>TRBD2|TRBV12-3/TRBV12-4
CASSLSSGRGGEQFF
>TRBD1|TRBV20-1
CSAAPGTGKYNEQFF
>TRBD2|TRBV28
CASGTSGRLEVDTQYF
>TRBD1|TRBV28
CASSLTGTGLDEQYF
>NA|TRBV20-1
CSAMGLAKTDTQYF
>NA|TRBV7-2
CASSLSREQFF
>NA|TRBV5-5
CASSLEPTRREAFF
>NA|TRBV18
CASSPSTGELFF